A single sample gave rise to the 23 T cell receptor beta chains below, sequenced in a study of T-cell memory formation after mild COVID-19. MiXCR was run by TCRdb on the 5' RACE reads, yielding one entry per CDR3 protein. This table has roughly 450,000 distinct CDR3 sequences, about 20% appearing once. Sample: PBMCs or a T cell subset sorted from them (not recorded which). The receptor source for this set is an adult woman who had mild COVID-19 (a few samples of this study predate the infection). Cell type and time point are not known.

A few counts support this clonotype. The rearrangement uses TRBV5-1 and TRBJ1-3; 8 positions agree with TRBD1. CDR1 SGHRS and CDR2 YFSETQ come from the germline V gene. The CDR3 is 15 amino acids. Trimming cost V 0 bases and J 2 bases; bases outside gene matches: 1. The CDR3 loop is CASSLDRGTGNTIYF. As DNA, the CDR3 is TGCGCCAGCAGCTTGGACAGGGGGACTGGAAACACCATATATTTT.

This chain uses TRBV4-1 with TRBJ1-2; possible D gene TRBD1, 5 bases. V dropped 1 base and J dropped 8 bases, with 14 bases sitting between them. The germline CDR1 and CDR2 sequences are MGHRA and YSYEKL. The CDR3 contains 14 residues. This CDR3 is CASSQVGGVEGYTF. The CDR3 DNA reads TGCGCCAGCAGCCAAGTTGGGGGAGTGGAGGGCTACACCTTC.

The chain employs TRBV4-3 and TRBJ2-3; 8 nucleotides line up with TRBD2. CDR3 length: 16 residues. The J segment lost 0 bases and the V segment lost 0 bases, leaving 2 bases of the junction unmatched. Germline CDR1 reads LGHNA; CDR2 reads YSLEER. CDR3 nucleotides: TGCGCCAGCAGCCAAGAAGCTAGCGGGAGCACAGATACGCAGTATTTT. Amino acid sequence: CASSQEASGSTDTQYF.

The chain couples TRBV19 to TRBJ1-5, with TRBD1 as a possible D gene (6 bases). V was pared by 3 bases and J by 8 bases, with 11 bases between. Germline CDR1 is LNHDA and CDR2 is SQIVND (reference sequence). The CDR3 sequence is 13 residues long. CDR3 residues: CASSMQQGKPQHF. The DNA of the CDR3 is TGTGCCAGTAGTATGCAACAGGGAAAGCCCCAGCATTTT.

The chain joins TRBV2 to TRBJ2-3, with a possible D match to TRBD2 (5 bases). The germline V gene has CDR1 SNHLY and CDR2 FYNNEI. The ends were cut back, 4 bases at V and 2 bases at J, with 13 bases in the middle. CDR3 length: 15 amino acids. As DNA, the CDR3 is TGTGCCAGCAGTGGAGTGGGAGTGACCACAGATACGCAGTATTTT. It specifies CASSGVGVTTDTQYF.

The table lists this clonotype with many counts. This chain connects TRBV27 to TRBJ1-2, with 7 nucleotides matching TRBD1. J gave up 4 bases and V 8 bases, and 13 bases lay outside the gene matches. This CDR3 contains 15 residues. Germline V gene data show CDR1 as MNHEY and CDR2 as SMNVEV (reference sequence). The CDR3 DNA reads as TGTGCCAGCCGCAGAGGGGGCCCCAACCTCTATGGCTACACCTTC. Translation gives CASRRGGPNLYGYTF.

The chain employs TRBV9 and TRBJ2-1; 10 bases align to TRBD2. There are 16 residues in the CDR3. Germline V lookup: CDR1 SGDLS, CDR2 YYNGEE. V was pared by 4 bases and J by 7 bases, with 11 bases of the junction left unmatched. The chain's CDR3 is CASSFGGAGGPNEQFF. The CDR3 DNA is TGTGCCAGCAGCTTCGGGGGAGCGGGGGGGCCGAATGAGCAGTTCTTC.

The V and J genes are TRBV4-1 and TRBJ2-7; 7 bases fit TRBD1. The ends lost 2 bases at V and 5 bases at J; junction bases unmatched: 9. There are 15 residues in the CDR3. CDR1 and CDR2 from the germline V gene are MGHRA and YSYEKL. The CDR3 sequence: CASSQTGVKMDEQYF. CDR3 nucleotides: TGCGCCAGCAGCCAAACAGGGGTTAAGATGGACGAGCAGTACTTC.

This clonotype was seen a few times. V is TRBV5-1 and J is TRBJ1-4, with D possibly TRBD1 on 5 matching bases. Germline V gene data show CDR1 as SGHRS and CDR2 as YFSETQ. Trimming left V 2 bases short and J 3 bases short, with 11 bases between. The CDR3 runs to 15 residues. The DNA for the CDR3 is TGCGCCAGCAGCTTTTCAGGGACGTCTAATGAAAAACTGTTTTTT. Residues: CASSFSGTSNEKLFF. Full variable domain (missing parts from reference TRBV5-1 and TRBJ1-4): KAGVTQTPRYLIKTRGQQVTLSCSPISGHRSVSWYQQTPGQGLQFLFEYFSETQRNKGNFPGRFSGRQFSNSRSEMNVSTLELGDSALYLCASSFSGTSNEKLFFGSGTQLSVL.

The chain carries TRBV9 and TRBJ2-3; D not resolved. The CDR3 spans 13 residues. V shed 4 bases and J shed 3 bases, with 9 bases lying between them. Per the germline V gene, CDR1 is SGDLS and CDR2 is YYNGEE. Written as DNA, the CDR3 is TGTGCCAGCAGCCCCGACGGGACAGATACGCAGTATTTT. Its protein is CASSPDGTDTQYF.

The J gene is TRBJ1-1, the V gene TRBV20-1, with unresolved D. CDR3 size: 12 residues. V shed 3 bases and J shed 1 base, with 6 bases lying between them. From germline, CDR1 is DFQATT and CDR2 SNEGSKA (reference sequence). Written as DNA, the CDR3 is TGCAGTGCTAGGGTGGCGAACACTGAAGCTTTCTTT. Protein sequence: CSARVANTEAFF.

In this sample, this clonotype turned up a few times. The chain links TRBV13 to TRBJ2-4; 9 nucleotides line up with TRBD2. This CDR3 has 15 residues. From germline, CDR1 is PRHDT and CDR2 FYEKMQ (reference sequence). Germline trimming cut 5 bases from V and 8 bases from J; bases unmatched to any gene: 10. The CDR3 coding sequence is TGTGCCAGCAGCACGGCAGCGGGAGGCGAGGACATTCAGTACTTC. This codes for CASSTAAGGEDIQYF.

The V gene is TRBV19, the J gene TRBJ2-7; D tentatively reads TRBD1 or TRBD2 (6 bases each). This CDR3 region has 17 residues. The V end was cut by 4 bases, the J end by 0 bases, with 19 bases between. CDR1 and CDR2 from the germline V gene are LNHDA and SQIVND (reference sequence). CDR3 sequence reads: CASSSPVGGRYSYEQYF. CDR3 DNA: TGTGCCAGTAGTAGCCCCGTTGGGGGGCGATACTCCTACGAGCAGTACTTC.

The genes are TRBV12-3 or TRBV12-4 and TRBJ2-7, with D maybe TRBD2 (5 bases). The CDR3 loop spans 16 amino acids. V lost 1 base and J 1 base, leaving 14 bases between the germline ends. CDR3 in DNA: TGTGCCAGCAGTTTAGGAGGGAATGTGGGATCCTACGAGCAGTACTTC. Its protein product is CASSLGGNVGSYEQYF.

Many counts were recorded for this clonotype. This sequence joins TRBV5-1 and TRBJ2-1; D may be TRBD1 (6 bases). CDR1 is SGHRS, CDR2 YFSETQ, per germline. The CDR3 contains 14 residues. Trimming left V 4 bases short and J 9 bases short, with 17 bases between. The CDR3 here is CASSPHREGGEQFF. The CDR3 coding sequence is TGCGCCAGCAGCCCGCACAGGGAAGGGGGTGAGCAGTTCTTC.

This clonotype has just a few counts. CDR3 in DNA: TGTGCCAGCAGCTCCACAGGGGGCGCGTCCCTTAACTATGGCTACACCTTC. It encodes CASSSTGGASLNYGYTF. The chain uses TRBV5-6 and TRBJ1-2, with 9 positions matching TRBD1. The CDR3 is 17 residues long. Germline trimming cut 3 bases from V and 1 base from J; bases unmatched to any gene: 10. Germline CDR1 SGHDT, CDR2 YYEEEE.

This chain links TRBV6-6 with TRBJ2-5, with 7 bases identical to TRBD2. The V gene end was trimmed by 0 bases and the J gene end by 2 bases; junction bases not matched to a gene: 9. This CDR3 comprises 17 residues. Germline values: CDR1 MNHNY, CDR2 SVGAGI (reference sequence). The CDR3 reads CASSYSLGNGGQETQYF. Here the CDR3 DNA reads TGTGCCAGCAGTTACTCCCTGGGTAACGGGGGGCAAGAGACCCAGTACTTC.

This clonotype occurred a few times. The V call is TRBV18, the J call TRBJ2-7; possibly TRBD1 or TRBD2 for D (5 bases each). Looked up from germline, CDR1 is KGHSH and CDR2 is LQKENI. CDR3 length equals 15 residues. V gave up 1 base and J gave up 2 bases, with 12 bases separating them. CDR3 bases: TGTGCCAGCTCACCACGTAGGACGGGACCCTACGAGCAGTACTTC. It codes for CASSPRRTGPYEQYF. Looking up the rest from reference TRBV18 and TRBJ2-7 gives the full variable domain: NAGVMQNPRHLVRRRGQEARLRCSPMKGHSHVYWYRQLPEEGLKFMVYLQKENIIDESGMPKERFSAEFPKEGPSILRIQQVVRGDSAAYFCASSPRRTGPYEQYFGPGTRLTVT.

V and J are TRBV5-1 and TRBJ2-3; 10 nucleotides match TRBD2. Germline assignment: CDR1 SGHRS and CDR2 YFSETQ. The junction had 16 bases not matched to a gene; V was cut back by 3 bases and J by 3 bases. The CDR3 is 19 residues long. CDR3 in amino acids: CASSSLSGAASGRTDTQYF. For the CDR3, the DNA is TGCGCCAGCAGCTCCCTATCGGGTGCGGCTAGCGGGAGAACAGATACGCAGTATTTT.

The CDR3 here is CASSHLVSAEQYF. The CDR3 DNA reads TGTGCCAGCAGCCATCTGGTGTCTGCCGAGCAGTACTTC. The chain recombines TRBV14 with TRBJ2-7, with D hard to call. Germline assignment: CDR1 SGHDN and CDR2 FVKESK. The V end was cut by 3 bases, the J end by 6 bases, with 12 bases between. This CDR3 contains 13 residues.

The chain recombines TRBV29-1 with TRBJ2-5; 10 positions agree with TRBD1. CDR3 length: 14 amino acids. Germline lookup yields CDR1 SQVTM and CDR2 ANQGSEA. V shed 6 bases, J shed 1 base, and the junction held 5 bases outside the gene matches. CDR3 loop: CSVRGTGVQETQYF. Here the CDR3 DNA reads TGCAGCGTGAGGGGGACAGGGGTCCAAGAGACCCAGTACTTC.

CDR3 loop: CASSYRDRGAYEQFF. The DNA of the CDR3 is TGTGCCAGCAGTTACCGGGACAGGGGGGCCTATGAGCAGTTCTTC. The chain employs TRBV6-2 or TRBV6-3 and TRBJ2-1; 11 nucleotides match TRBD1. The junction had 5 bases not matched to a gene; V was cut back by 2 bases and J by 8 bases. CDR3 length equals 15 residues. The germline gives CDR1 MNHEY, CDR2 SVGEGT.

This clonotype occurred a few times. The chain carries TRBV7-6 and TRBJ2-3; weak D call: TRBD1 (5 bases). This CDR3 comprises 15 residues. Trimming took 2 bases from V and 2 from J, leaving 11 bases between them. Germline lookup yields CDR1 SGHVS and CDR2 FNYEAQ. The CDR3 bases are TGTGCCAGCAGCTTATTTGGGGCGGACACAGATACGCAGTATTTT. As protein: CASSLFGADTDTQYF. Variable domain in full (rest from reference TRBV7-6 and TRBJ2-3): GAGVSQSPRYKVTKRGQDVALRCDPISGHVSLYWYRQALGQGPEFLTYFNYEAQQDKSGLPNDRFSAERPEGSISTLTIQRTEQRDSAMYRCASSLFGADTDTQYFGPGTRLTVL.